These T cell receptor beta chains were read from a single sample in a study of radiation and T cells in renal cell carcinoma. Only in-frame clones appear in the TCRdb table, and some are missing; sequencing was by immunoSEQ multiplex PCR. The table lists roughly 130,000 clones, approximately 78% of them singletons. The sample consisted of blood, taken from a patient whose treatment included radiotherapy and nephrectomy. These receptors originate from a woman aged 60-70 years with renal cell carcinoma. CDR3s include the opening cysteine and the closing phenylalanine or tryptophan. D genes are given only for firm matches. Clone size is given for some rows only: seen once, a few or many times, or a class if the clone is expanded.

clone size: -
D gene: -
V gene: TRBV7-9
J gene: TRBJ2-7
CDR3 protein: CASSLAGGGYEQYF
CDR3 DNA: TGTGCCAGCAGCTTAGCGGGCGGAGGCTACGAGCAGTACTTC

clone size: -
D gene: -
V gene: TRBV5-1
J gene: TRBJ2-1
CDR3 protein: CASSLVITQGGRNEQFF
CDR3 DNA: TGCGCCAGCAGCTTGGTCATTACCCAGGGGGGTCGGAATGAGCAGTTCTTC

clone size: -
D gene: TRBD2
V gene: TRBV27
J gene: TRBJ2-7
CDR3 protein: CASSFGGGAYEQYF
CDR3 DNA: TGTGCCAGCAGTTTCGGGGGGGGCGCGTACGAGCAGTACTTC

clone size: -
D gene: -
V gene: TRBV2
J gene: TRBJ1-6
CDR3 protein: CASSGVQSFSSPLHF
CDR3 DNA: TGTGCCAGCAGTGGAGTTCAGAGTTTCAGTTCACCCCTCCACTTT

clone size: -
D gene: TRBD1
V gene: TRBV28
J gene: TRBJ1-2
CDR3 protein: CASSLTGVGYTF
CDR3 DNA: TGTGCCAGCAGTTTAACAGGGGTCGGCTACACCTTC

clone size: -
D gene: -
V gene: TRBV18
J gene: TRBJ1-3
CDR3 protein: CASSPPGLNSGNTIYF
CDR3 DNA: TGTGCCAGCTCACCTCCGGGACTCAACTCTGGAAACACCATATATTTT

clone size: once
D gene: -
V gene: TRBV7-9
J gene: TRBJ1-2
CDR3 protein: CASSLSVAGYGYTF
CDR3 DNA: TGTGCCAGCAGCCTGTCGGTGGCGGGCTATGGCTACACCTTC

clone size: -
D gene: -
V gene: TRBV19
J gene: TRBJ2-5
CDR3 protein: CASSIGKGAPETQYF
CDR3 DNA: TGTGCCAGTAGTATTGGCAAGGGAGCCCCAGAGACCCAGTACTTC

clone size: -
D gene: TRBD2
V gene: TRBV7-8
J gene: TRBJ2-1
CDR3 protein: CASSLALAGGVAYNEQFF
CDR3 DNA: TGTGCCAGCAGCTTAGCACTAGCGGGAGGGGTGGCCTACAATGAGCAGTTCTTC

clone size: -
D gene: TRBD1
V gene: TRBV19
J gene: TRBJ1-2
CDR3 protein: CASTVWGDRDYGYTF
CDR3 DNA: TGTGCCAGTACCGTATGGGGGGACAGGGACTATGGCTACACCTTC

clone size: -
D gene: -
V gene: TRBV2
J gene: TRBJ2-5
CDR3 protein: CASSRAGSYQETQYF
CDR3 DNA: TGTGCCAGCAGTCGGGCCGGATCGTACCAAGAGACCCAGTACTTC

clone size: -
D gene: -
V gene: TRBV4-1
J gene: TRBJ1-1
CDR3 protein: CASSLPSRTAGQVNTEAFF
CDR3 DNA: TGCGCCAGCAGCCTACCCTCCCGGACGGCGGGGCAGGTGAACACTGAAGCTTTCTTT

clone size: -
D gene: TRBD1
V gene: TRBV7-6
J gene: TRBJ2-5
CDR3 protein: CASGTGIQETQYF
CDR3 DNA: TGTGCCAGTGGGACAGGAATCCAAGAGACCCAGTACTTC

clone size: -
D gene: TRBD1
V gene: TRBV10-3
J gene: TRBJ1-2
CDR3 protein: CAIRLQGGDGYTF
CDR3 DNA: TGTGCCATCAGGCTACAGGGGGGAGATGGCTACACCTTC